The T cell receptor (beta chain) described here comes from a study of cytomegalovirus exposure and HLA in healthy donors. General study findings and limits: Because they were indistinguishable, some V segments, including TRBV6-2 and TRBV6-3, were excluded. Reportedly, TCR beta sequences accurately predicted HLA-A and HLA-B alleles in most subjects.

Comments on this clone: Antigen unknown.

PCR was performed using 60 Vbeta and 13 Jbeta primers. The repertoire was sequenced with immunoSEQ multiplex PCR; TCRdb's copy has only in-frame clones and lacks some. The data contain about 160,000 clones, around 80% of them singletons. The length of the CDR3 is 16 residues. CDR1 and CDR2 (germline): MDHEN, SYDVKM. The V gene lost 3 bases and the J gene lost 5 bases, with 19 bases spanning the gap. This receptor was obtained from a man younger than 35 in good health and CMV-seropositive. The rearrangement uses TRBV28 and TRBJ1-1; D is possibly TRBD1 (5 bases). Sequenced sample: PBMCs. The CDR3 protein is CASSLVPPGVATEAFF. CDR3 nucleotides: TGTGCCAGCAGTTTGGTCCCCCCGGGGGTGGCGACTGAAGCTTTCTTT.